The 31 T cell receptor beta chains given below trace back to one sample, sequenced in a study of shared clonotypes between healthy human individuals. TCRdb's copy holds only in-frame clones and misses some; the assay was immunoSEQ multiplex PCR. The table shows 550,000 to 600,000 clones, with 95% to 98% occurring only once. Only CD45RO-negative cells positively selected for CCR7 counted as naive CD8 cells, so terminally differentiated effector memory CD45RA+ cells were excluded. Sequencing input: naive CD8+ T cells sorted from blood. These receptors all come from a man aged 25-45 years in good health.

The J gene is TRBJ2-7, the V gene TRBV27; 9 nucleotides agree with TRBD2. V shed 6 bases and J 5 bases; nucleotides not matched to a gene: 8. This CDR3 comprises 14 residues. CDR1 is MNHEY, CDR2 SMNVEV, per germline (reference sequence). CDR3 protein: CASSLGAGGDEQYF. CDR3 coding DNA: TGTGCCAGCAGCCTAGGGGCGGGAGGGGACGAGCAGTACTTC.

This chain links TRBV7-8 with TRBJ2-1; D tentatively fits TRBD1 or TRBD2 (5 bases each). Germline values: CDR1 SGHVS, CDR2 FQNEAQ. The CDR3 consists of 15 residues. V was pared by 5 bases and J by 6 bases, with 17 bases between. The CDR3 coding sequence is TGTGCCAGCAGCCCCGGGACCATAGTTGGCAATGAGCAGTTCTTC. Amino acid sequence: CASSPGTIVGNEQFF.

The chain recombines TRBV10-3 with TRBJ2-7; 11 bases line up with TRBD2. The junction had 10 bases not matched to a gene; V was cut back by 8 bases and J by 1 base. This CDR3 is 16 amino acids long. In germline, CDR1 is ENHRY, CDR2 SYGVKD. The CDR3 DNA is TGTGCCATCCCTCAGGTTAGCGGGAGGGATTCCTACGAGCAGTACTTC. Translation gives CAIPQVSGRDSYEQYF.

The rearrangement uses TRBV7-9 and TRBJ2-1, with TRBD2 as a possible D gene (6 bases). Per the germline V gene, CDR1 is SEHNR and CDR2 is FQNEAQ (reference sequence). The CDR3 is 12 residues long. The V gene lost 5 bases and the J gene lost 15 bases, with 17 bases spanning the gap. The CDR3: CASSLVPGDPFF. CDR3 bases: TGTGCCAGCAGCCTCGTACCGGGAGACCCGTTCTTC.

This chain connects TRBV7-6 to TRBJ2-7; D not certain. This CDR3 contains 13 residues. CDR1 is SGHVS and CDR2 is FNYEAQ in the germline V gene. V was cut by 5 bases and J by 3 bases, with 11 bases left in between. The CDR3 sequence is CASSDGRSYEQYF. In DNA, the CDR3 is TGTGCCAGCAGCGACGGACGCAGCTACGAGCAGTACTTC. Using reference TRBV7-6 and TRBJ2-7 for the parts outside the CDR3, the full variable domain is GAGVSQSPRYKVTKRGQDVALRCDPISGHVSLYWYRQALGQGPEFLTYFNYEAQQDKSGLPNDRFSAERPEGSISTLTIQRTEQRDSAMYRCASSDGRSYEQYFGPGTRLTVT.

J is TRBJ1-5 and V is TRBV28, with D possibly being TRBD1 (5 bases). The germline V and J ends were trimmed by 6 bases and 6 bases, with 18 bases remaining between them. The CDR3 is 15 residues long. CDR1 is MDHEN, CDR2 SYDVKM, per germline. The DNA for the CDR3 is TGTGCCAGCAGGGCCGGGACGGCAAAAGGTCAGCCCCAGCATTTT. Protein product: CASRAGTAKGQPQHF.

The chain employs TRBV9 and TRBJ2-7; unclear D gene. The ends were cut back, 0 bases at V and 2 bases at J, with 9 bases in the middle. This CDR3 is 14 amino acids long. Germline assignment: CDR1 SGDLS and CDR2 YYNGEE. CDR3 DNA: TGTGCCAGCAGCGTAGCAGACAATCCCTACGAGCAGTACTTC. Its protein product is CASSVADNPYEQYF. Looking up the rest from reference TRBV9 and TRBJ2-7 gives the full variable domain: DSGVTQTPKHLITATGQRVTLRCSPRSGDLSVYWYQQSLDQGLQFLIQYYNGEERAKGNILERFSAQQFPDLHSELNLSSLELGDSALYFCASSVADNPYEQYFGPGTRLTVT.

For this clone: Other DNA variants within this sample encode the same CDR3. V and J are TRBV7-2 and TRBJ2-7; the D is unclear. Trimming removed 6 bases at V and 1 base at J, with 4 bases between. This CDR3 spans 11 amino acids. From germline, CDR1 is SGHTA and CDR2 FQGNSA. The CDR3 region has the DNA TGTGCCAGCAGGGGTTCCTACGAGCAGTACTTC. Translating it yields CASRGSYEQYF.

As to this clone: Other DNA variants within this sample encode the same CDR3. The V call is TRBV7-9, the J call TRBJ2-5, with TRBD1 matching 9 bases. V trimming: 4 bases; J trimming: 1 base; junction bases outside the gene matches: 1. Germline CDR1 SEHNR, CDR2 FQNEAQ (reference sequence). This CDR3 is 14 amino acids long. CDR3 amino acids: CASSSTGGQETQYF. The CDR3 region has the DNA TGTGCCAGCAGCTCGACAGGGGGCCAAGAGACCCAGTACTTC.

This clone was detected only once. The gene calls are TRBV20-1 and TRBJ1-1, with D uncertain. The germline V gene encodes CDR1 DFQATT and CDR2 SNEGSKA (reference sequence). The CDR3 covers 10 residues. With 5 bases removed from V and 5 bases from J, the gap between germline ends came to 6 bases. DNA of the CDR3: TGCAGTGCTTGGGAGACTGAAGCTTTCTTT. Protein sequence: CSAWETEAFF.

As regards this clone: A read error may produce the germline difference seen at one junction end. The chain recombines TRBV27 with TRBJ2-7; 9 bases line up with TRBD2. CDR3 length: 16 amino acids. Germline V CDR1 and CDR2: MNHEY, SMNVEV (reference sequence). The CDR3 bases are TGTGCCAGCAGCTTATCTAGCGGGAACATAGCCTACGAGCAGTACTTC. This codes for CASSLSSGNIAYEQYF.

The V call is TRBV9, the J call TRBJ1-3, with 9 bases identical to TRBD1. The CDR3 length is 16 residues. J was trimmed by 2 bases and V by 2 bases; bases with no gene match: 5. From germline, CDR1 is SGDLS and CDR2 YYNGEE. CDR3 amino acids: CASSVHRDRAGNTIYF. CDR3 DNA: TGTGCCAGCAGCGTCCACCGGGACAGGGCTGGAAACACCATATATTTT.

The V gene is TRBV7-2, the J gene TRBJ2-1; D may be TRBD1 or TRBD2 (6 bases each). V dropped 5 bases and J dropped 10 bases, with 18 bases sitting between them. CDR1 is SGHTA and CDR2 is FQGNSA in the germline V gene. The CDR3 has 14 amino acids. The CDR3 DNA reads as TGTGCCAGCAGCGCCCTCGGGGGCGCAGGGGAGCAGTTCTTC. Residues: CASSALGGAGEQFF.

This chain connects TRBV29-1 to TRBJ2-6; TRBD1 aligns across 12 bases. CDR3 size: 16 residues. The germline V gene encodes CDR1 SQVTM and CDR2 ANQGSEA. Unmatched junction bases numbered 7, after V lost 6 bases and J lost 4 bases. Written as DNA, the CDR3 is TGCAGCGTACCGGGACAGGGGGCGCAAGGGGCCAACGTCCTGACTTTC. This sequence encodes CSVPGQGAQGANVLTF.

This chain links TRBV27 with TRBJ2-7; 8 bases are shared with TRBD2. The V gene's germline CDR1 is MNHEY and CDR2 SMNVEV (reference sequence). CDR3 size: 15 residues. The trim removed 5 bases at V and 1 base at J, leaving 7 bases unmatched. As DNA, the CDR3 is TGTGCCAGCAGTCGGGCGGGGGGCAAATCCTACGAGCAGTACTTC. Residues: CASSRAGGKSYEQYF.

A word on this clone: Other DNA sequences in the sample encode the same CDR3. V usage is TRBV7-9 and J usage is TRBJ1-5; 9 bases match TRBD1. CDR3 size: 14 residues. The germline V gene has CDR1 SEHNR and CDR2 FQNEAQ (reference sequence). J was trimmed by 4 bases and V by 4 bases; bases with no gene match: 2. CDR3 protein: CASSSDRGNQPQHF. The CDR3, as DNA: TGTGCCAGCAGCTCGGACAGGGGTAATCAGCCCCAGCATTTT.

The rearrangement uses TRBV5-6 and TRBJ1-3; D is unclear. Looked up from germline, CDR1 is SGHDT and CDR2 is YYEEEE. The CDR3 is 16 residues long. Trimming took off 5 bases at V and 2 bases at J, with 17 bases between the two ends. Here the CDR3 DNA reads TGTGCCAGCAGTTATTCGGACCGGCTGGCTGGAAACACCATATATTTT. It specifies CASSYSDRLAGNTIYF.

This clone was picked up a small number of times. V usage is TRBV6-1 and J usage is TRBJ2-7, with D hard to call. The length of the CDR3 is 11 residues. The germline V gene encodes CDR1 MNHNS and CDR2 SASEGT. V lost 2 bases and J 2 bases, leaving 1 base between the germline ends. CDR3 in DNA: TGTGCCAGCAGTGAAACCTACGAGCAGTACTTC. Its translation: CASSETYEQYF.

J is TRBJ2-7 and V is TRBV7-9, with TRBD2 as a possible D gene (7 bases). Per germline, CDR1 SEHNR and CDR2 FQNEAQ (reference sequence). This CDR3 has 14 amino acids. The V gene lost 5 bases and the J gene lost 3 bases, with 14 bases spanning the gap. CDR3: CASSAKGGIYEQYF. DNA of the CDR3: TGTGCCAGCAGCGCAAAGGGGGGGATCTACGAGCAGTACTTC.

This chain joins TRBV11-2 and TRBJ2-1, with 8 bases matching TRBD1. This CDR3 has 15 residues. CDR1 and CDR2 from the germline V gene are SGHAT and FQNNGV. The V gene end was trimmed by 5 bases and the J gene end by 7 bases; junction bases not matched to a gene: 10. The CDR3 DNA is TGTGCCAGCAGCAGGTCGGGGCAGGGGGCTAATGAGCAGTTCTTC. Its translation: CASSRSGQGANEQFF.

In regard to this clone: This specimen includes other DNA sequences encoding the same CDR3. The CDR3 region is CASSLRQGAYEQYF. CDR3 nucleotide sequence: TGCGCCAGCAGCTTGCGGCAGGGGGCCTACGAGCAGTACTTC. The chain is built from TRBV5-1 and TRBJ2-7, with 7 bases identical to TRBD1. CDR1 and CDR2 from the germline V gene are SGHRS and YFSETQ. The J segment lost 2 bases and the V segment lost 1 base, leaving 3 bases of the junction unmatched. The CDR3 length is 14 residues.

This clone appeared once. The CDR3 region is CASSFTENYGYTF. DNA for the CDR3: TGTGCCAGCAGCTTCACAGAGAACTATGGCTACACCTTC. This chain uses TRBV11-2 with TRBJ1-2; no firm D call. Germline V gives CDR1 SGHAT, CDR2 FQNNGV. CDR3 length equals 13 residues. V was pared by 3 bases and J by 2 bases, with 7 bases between.

The CDR3 protein is CASSYSQEVPSEQYF. In nucleotides, the CDR3 is TGTGCCAGCAGTTATTCACAGGAAGTACCCTCCGAGCAGTACTTC. This sequence joins TRBV6-6 and TRBJ2-7, with a tentative D call TRBD1 (5 bases). The CDR3 spans 15 residues. Trimming left V 3 bases short and J 6 bases short, with 18 bases between. CDR1 is MNHNY, CDR2 SVGAGI, per germline (reference sequence).

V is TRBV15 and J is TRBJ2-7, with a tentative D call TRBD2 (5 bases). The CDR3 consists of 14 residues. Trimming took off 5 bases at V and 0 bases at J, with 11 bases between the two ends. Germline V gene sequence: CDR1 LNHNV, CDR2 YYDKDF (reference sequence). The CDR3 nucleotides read TGTGCCACCAGCGGCGGTGGGAGCTCCTACGAGCAGTACTTC. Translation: CATSGGGSSYEQYF.

As DNA, the CDR3 is TGTGCCAGCAGCTCGACTAGTGAGAGTGAGCAGTTCTTC. Translating gives CASSSTSESEQFF. The chain couples TRBV5-4 to TRBJ2-1; tentative D call: TRBD2 (6 bases). CDR3 size: 13 residues. V gave up 3 bases and J gave up 9 bases, with 13 bases separating them. Germline CDR1 and CDR2: SGHNT and YYREEE (reference sequence).

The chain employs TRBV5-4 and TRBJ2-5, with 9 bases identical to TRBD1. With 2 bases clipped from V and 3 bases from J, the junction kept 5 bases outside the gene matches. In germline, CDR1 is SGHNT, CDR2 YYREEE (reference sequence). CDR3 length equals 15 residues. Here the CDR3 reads CASSFRRTGEETQYF. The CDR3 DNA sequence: TGTGCCAGCAGCTTTCGAAGGACAGGGGAAGAGACCCAGTACTTC.

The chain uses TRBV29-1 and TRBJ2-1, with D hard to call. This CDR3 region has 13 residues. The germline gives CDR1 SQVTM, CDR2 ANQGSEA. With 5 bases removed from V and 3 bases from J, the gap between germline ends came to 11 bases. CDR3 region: CSVQTTDYNEQFF. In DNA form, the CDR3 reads TGCAGCGTTCAAACCACAGACTACAATGAGCAGTTCTTC.

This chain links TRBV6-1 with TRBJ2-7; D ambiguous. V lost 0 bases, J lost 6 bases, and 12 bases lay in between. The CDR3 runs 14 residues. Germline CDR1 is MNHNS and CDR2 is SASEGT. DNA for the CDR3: TGTGCCAGCAGTGAAGCCAATGGCGTAGGCGAGCAGTACTTC. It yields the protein CASSEANGVGEQYF.

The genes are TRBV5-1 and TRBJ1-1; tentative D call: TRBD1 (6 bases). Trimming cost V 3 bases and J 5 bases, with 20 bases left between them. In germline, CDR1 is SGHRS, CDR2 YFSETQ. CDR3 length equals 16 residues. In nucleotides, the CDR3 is TGCGCCAGCAGCTACCAGGGGTCTACCTTAGGGACTGAAGCTTTCTTT. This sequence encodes CASSYQGSTLGTEAFF.

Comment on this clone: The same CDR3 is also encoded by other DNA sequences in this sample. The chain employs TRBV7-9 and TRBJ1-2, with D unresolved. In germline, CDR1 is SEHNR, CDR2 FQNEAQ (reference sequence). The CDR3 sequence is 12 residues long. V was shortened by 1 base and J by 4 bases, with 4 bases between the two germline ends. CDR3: CASSLDSYGYTF. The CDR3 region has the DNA TGTGCCAGCAGCTTAGACTCCTATGGCTACACCTTC.

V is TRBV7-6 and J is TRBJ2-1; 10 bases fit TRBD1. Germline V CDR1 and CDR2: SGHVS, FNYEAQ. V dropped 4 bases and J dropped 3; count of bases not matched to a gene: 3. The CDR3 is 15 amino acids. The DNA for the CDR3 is TGTGCCAGCAGCTGGACAGGGGGGCGCTACAATGAGCAGTTCTTC. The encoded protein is CASSWTGGRYNEQFF.